Reported below is one T cell receptor beta chain. Its antigen is unknown. The data originate from a study of cytomegalovirus exposure and HLA in healthy donors. Regarding the study as a whole: The study recorded about 160 TCR beta chains that were cytomegalovirus-associated. Specificity for CMV antigens was confirmed in vitro for three of the CMV-associated chains. First-cohort TCR clusters tended to co-occur in the 90 to 150 validation repertoires, a later analysis found.

The V and J ends lost 0 bases and 3 bases respectively, with 18 bases between them. CDR3 length: 17 amino acids. Germline V CDR1 and CDR2: SGHDT, YYEEEE. The protocol was immunoSEQ multiplex PCR, while the TCRdb copy is restricted to in-frame clones and leaves out a portion. Altogether around 130,000 clones are present, around nine tenths being singletons, with the ten largest covering approximately 1.3%. The sample comprised PBMCs. The sequence derives from a man aged 25 to 45 in good health and CMV-seronegative. The J gene is TRBJ1-1, the V gene TRBV5-6, with no clear D. CDR3: CASSLAGRGGFDTEAFF. The CDR3 DNA is TGTGCCAGCAGCTTGGCAGGCCGGGGTGGATTCGACACTGAAGCTTTCTTT.